These 25 T cell receptor beta chains were sequenced from one sample in a study of shared clonotypes between healthy human individuals. Generated by immunoSEQ multiplex PCR, the TCRdb table keeps only in-frame clones and is missing some. The data hold about 1.1 million clones, with about 72% observed a single time. The sample consisted of memory CD4+ T cells from PBMCs. Stated subset: CD45RA-negative fraction. Receptors were obtained from a man between 18 and 35 years old in good health. Some clones in this sample may be carry-over from other donors' samples.

The sample holds one count of this clone. V usage is TRBV10-1 and J usage is TRBJ2-2; TRBD1 matches 7 bases. Per germline, CDR1 WNHNN and CDR2 SYGVQD (reference sequence). The CDR3 spans 14 residues. V gave up 5 bases and J gave up 3 bases; unmatched junction bases: 3. CDR3 sequence reads: CASSSTGDTGELFF. The DNA of the CDR3 is TGCGCCAGCAGTTCCACAGGGGACACCGGGGAGCTGTTTTTT.

This chain links TRBV7-2 with TRBJ2-1, with 11 bases identical to TRBD2. CDR3 size: 18 residues. Germline V CDR1 and CDR2: SGHTA, FQGNSA. The trim removed 4 bases at V and 5 bases at J, leaving 13 bases unmatched. The DNA of the CDR3 is TGTGCCAGCAGCTCCGGGGCTCCGGGACTAGCGGTCAACAATGAGCAGTTCTTC. It yields the protein CASSSGAPGLAVNNEQFF.

The chain recombines TRBV2 with TRBJ2-7; D possibly corresponds to TRBD2 (7 bases). The germline V and J ends were trimmed by 5 bases and 7 bases, with 18 bases remaining between them. Germline CDR1 and CDR2: SNHLY and FYNNEI. The CDR3 sequence is 14 residues long. CDR3 sequence: CASSQGGGSGEQYF. The CDR3 DNA reads TGTGCCAGCAGTCAAGGGGGAGGGTCAGGAGAGCAGTACTTC.

This chain connects TRBV18 to TRBJ2-5; 8 bases agree with TRBD1. The V segment lost 0 bases and the J segment 4 bases; nucleotides outside the gene matches: 4. Germline V CDR1 and CDR2: KGHSH, LQKENI. The CDR3 is 15 residues long. The CDR3 protein is CASSPPSGGGETQYF. The DNA for the CDR3 is TGTGCCAGCTCACCACCATCAGGGGGCGGAGAGACCCAGTACTTC.

This clone was detected only a few times. The chain employs TRBV5-4 and TRBJ1-2; 7 bases fit TRBD1. Germline trimming cut 6 bases from V and 5 bases from J; bases unmatched to any gene: 10. The germline gives CDR1 SGHNT, CDR2 YYREEE (reference sequence). CDR3 length: 14 amino acids. In DNA form, the CDR3 reads TGTGCCAGCACATTTAGCGGCAGGGGGTATGGCTACACCTTC. This gives the protein CASTFSGRGYGYTF.

This clone showed up many times. This chain uses TRBV18 with TRBJ1-5; D is undetermined. The CDR3 length is 14 residues. Germline V gives CDR1 KGHSH, CDR2 LQKENI. Trimming took 1 base from V and 4 from J, leaving 8 bases between them. This chain's CDR3 is CASSPQGQNQPQHF. The CDR3 coding sequence is TGTGCCAGCTCACCACAGGGTCAGAATCAGCCCCAGCATTTT.

Concerning this clone: The sample has other DNA sequences that encode this CDR3 too. The V call is TRBV7-2, the J call TRBJ2-3; possibly TRBD2 for D (6 bases). V was cut by 5 bases and J by 3 bases, with 12 bases left in between. From germline, CDR1 is SGHTA and CDR2 FQGNSA. The CDR3 covers 14 residues. Written as DNA, the CDR3 is TGTGCCAGCAGCCCCCGACGGGAGACAGATACGCAGTATTTT. Protein product: CASSPRRETDTQYF.

Details on this clone: Other DNA sequences in the same sample also yield this CDR3. The chain joins TRBV27 to TRBJ1-5; D unclear. The V end was cut by 3 bases, the J end by 2 bases, with 2 bases between. The CDR3 covers 12 residues. CDR1 and CDR2 from the germline V gene are MNHEY and SMNVEV (reference sequence). CDR3 loop: CASSFRNQPQHF. The CDR3 coding sequence is TGTGCCAGCAGTTTCCGCAATCAGCCCCAGCATTTT.

A note on this clone: The germline gene is not matched at one end of the junction; a read error may be the cause. The chain couples TRBV28 to TRBJ1-5; D may be TRBD1 (6 bases). The CDR3 covers 15 residues. Germline V gene sequence: CDR1 MDHEN, CDR2 SYDVKM. CDR3 sequence: CASSWAGEGNRPQHF. The CDR3 bases are TGTGCCAGCAGTTGGGCAGGGGAGGGCAATCGGCCCCAGCATTTT. Full variable domain (outside the CDR3, taken from reference TRBV28 and TRBJ1-5): DVKVTQSSRYLVKRTGEKVFLECVQDMDHENMFWYRQDPGLGLRLIYFSYDVKMKEKGDIPEGYSVSREKKERFSLILESASTNQTSMYLCASSWAGEGNRPQHFGDGTRLSIL.

This clone has just a few counts. The chain employs TRBV4-1 and TRBJ1-5; unclear D gene. CDR3 size: 15 residues. Germline CDR1 reads MGHRA; CDR2 reads YSYEKL. V was cut by 1 base and J by 3 bases, with 10 bases left in between. CDR3 sequence reads: CASSQATLDNQPQHF. The CDR3 nucleotides read TGCGCCAGCAGCCAAGCAACGTTAGACAATCAGCCCCAGCATTTT.

About this clone itself: The same CDR3 arises from other DNA sequences in this sample as well. The V call is TRBV11-2, the J call TRBJ1-5; D is ambiguous. The ends were cut back, 0 bases at V and 4 bases at J, with 4 bases in the middle. The CDR3 length is 13 residues. Per the germline V gene, CDR1 is SGHAT and CDR2 is FQNNGV. CDR3 in DNA: TGTGCCAGCAGCTTAGAGAGTAATCAGCCCCAGCATTTT. Translating gives CASSLESNQPQHF.

The rearrangement joins TRBV29-1 to TRBJ2-5, with 7 nucleotides matching TRBD2. CDR3 length: 14 residues. V shed 7 bases and J 7 bases; nucleotides not matched to a gene: 15. Germline V lookup: CDR1 SQVTM, CDR2 ANQGSEA. CDR3 sequence reads: CSAVEGGSGGTQYF. The CDR3 DNA sequence: TGCAGCGCCGTAGAGGGCGGGAGTGGGGGGACCCAGTACTTC. Based on the CDR3 plus reference TRBV29-1 and TRBJ2-5, the full variable domain is SAVISQKPSRDICQRGTSLTIQCQVDSQVTMMFWYRQQPGQSLTLIATANQGSEATYESGFVIDKFPISRPNLTFSTLTVSNMSPEDSSIYLCSAVEGGSGGTQYFGPGTRLLVL.

This sequence joins TRBV28 and TRBJ2-7, with no clear D. Germline CDR1 MDHEN, CDR2 SYDVKM. Trimming removed 2 bases at V and 0 bases at J, with 8 bases between. CDR3 length equals 14 residues. The CDR3, as DNA: TGTGCCAGCAGTTTAGAGTTGGGCTCCTACGAGCAGTACTTC. Translated: CASSLELGSYEQYF.

The chain couples TRBV18 to TRBJ1-1; D gene uncertain. V was shortened by 0 bases and J by 4 bases, with 12 bases between the two germline ends. This CDR3 comprises 15 residues. Germline CDR1 and CDR2: KGHSH and LQKENI. The CDR3 DNA is TGTGCCAGCTCACCACCAATCCCCCCAGCCACTGAAGCTTTCTTT. Protein: CASSPPIPPATEAFF.

A word on this clone: This sample includes further DNA sequences coding for the same CDR3. The J gene is TRBJ2-1, the V gene TRBV25-1, with 9 bases matching TRBD2. The CDR3 has 14 residues. Germline loops: CDR1 MGHDK, CDR2 SYGVNS. J lost 4 bases, V lost 3 bases, and 1 base had no gene match. The CDR3: CASSDSGSYNEQFF. The CDR3 nucleotides are TGTGCCAGCAGTGATAGCGGGAGTTACAATGAGCAGTTCTTC. Combining the CDR3 with reference TRBV25-1 and TRBJ2-1 gives the whole variable domain EADIYQTPRYLVIGTGKKITLECSQTMGHDKMYWYQQDPGMELHLIHYSYGVNSTEKGDLSSESTVSRIRTEHFPLTLESARPSHTSQYLCASSDSGSYNEQFFGPGTRLTVL.

The table lists this clone with a few counts. Since a much larger clone is just one base distant, this may be a read error. V gene TRBV2 combines with J gene TRBJ2-7; 11 bases agree with TRBD2. Germline V lookup: CDR1 SNHLY, CDR2 FYNNEI. This CDR3 is 16 amino acids long. The trim removed 9 bases at V and 3 bases at J, leaving 13 bases unmatched. The CDR3 sequence: CASKGLAVTDFYEQYF. The CDR3, as DNA: TGTGCCAGTAAGGGACTAGCGGTAACTGACTTCTACGAGCAGTACTTC.

The chain uses TRBV27 and TRBJ2-7; the match to TRBD1 covers 9 bases. The CDR3 is 14 amino acids. The germline V gene encodes CDR1 MNHEY and CDR2 SMNVEV (reference sequence). J lost 3 bases, V lost 2 bases, and 2 bases had no gene match. CDR3 sequence reads: CASSLVGQGYEQYF. CDR3 nucleotide sequence: TGTGCCAGCAGTTTAGTGGGACAGGGCTACGAGCAGTACTTC.

The genes are TRBV28 and TRBJ1-1, with D maybe TRBD1 (5 bases). V shed 6 bases and J shed 6 bases, with 20 bases lying between them. Looked up from germline, CDR1 is MDHEN and CDR2 is SYDVKM. The CDR3 is 15 residues long. The CDR3 region is CASSPHPTVNAEAFF. The DNA for the CDR3 is TGTGCCAGCAGCCCCCACCCGACAGTTAACGCTGAAGCTTTCTTT.

The V gene is TRBV29-1, the J gene TRBJ2-3, with a tentative D call TRBD1 (5 bases). V lost 7 bases and J 2 bases, leaving 13 bases between the germline ends. The CDR3 is 13 residues long. Germline assignment: CDR1 SQVTM and CDR2 ANQGSEA. The CDR3 DNA is TGCAGCGCCGCGAGCAGGGACACAGATACGCAGTATTTT. Protein: CSAASRDTDTQYF.

The chain has TRBV7-9 and TRBJ2-3; TRBD2 agrees at 8 bases. This CDR3 has 14 amino acids. Unmatched junction bases numbered 3, after V lost 5 bases and J lost 2 bases. Germline V gene data show CDR1 as SEHNR and CDR2 as FQNEAQ (reference sequence). DNA for the CDR3: TGTGCCAGCAGCGAACTAGCGGTCACAGATACGCAGTATTTT. Translating it yields CASSELAVTDTQYF.

This clone came up a few times. V gene TRBV30 combines with J gene TRBJ1-1; weak D call: TRBD1 (6 bases). The germline V and J ends were trimmed by 2 bases and 4 bases, with 14 bases remaining between them. CDR1 is GTSNPN, CDR2 SVGIG, per germline (reference sequence). CDR3 size: 14 residues. Here the CDR3 reads CAWSSDRTGTEAFF. CDR3 nucleotide sequence: TGTGCCTGGAGTTCTGACAGGACGGGCACTGAAGCTTTCTTT.

The chain recombines TRBV30 with TRBJ2-1, with 11 bases identical to TRBD2. CDR3 length: 14 amino acids. Germline V gene data show CDR1 as GTSNPN and CDR2 as SVGIG (reference sequence). Unmatched junction bases numbered 9, after V lost 5 bases and J lost 9 bases. The CDR3 bases are TGTGCCTGGGCTCTAGCGGGAGGATGGGGTGAGCAGTTCTTC. Translated, it gives CAWALAGGWGEQFF.

This clone was counted once. CDR3 protein: CASSPLTSGGLIPEQFF. The CDR3 DNA follows: TGCGCCAGCAGCCCGCTTACTAGCGGGGGTCTCATTCCTGAGCAGTTCTTC. J is TRBJ2-1 and V is TRBV5-1; TRBD2 aligns across 11 bases. With V trimmed by 4 bases and J by 9 bases, 15 bases remained unmatched. Germline assignment: CDR1 SGHRS and CDR2 YFSETQ. CDR3 length equals 17 residues.

This clone turned up a few times. This chain connects TRBV30 to TRBJ2-7; unclear D gene. CDR1 is GTSNPN, CDR2 SVGIG, per germline (reference sequence). Trimming removed 3 bases at V and 5 bases at J, with 11 bases between. The CDR3 is 12 amino acids. The CDR3 DNA follows: TGTGCCTGGAGCTCAGAGGACGACGAGCAGTACTTC. Amino acid sequence: CAWSSEDDEQYF.

The chain carries TRBV2 and TRBJ1-1; the D is unclear. The V end was cut by 5 bases, the J end by 6 bases, with 13 bases between. This CDR3 contains 13 residues. The germline CDR1 and CDR2 sequences are SNHLY and FYNNEI. The CDR3 DNA sequence: TGTGCCAGCAGTCGCTCGCCCTATTCTGAAGCTTTCTTT. This translates into CASSRSPYSEAFF.